The 23 T cell receptor beta chains below were found in one sample sequenced in a study of blood T cell repertoires in COVID-19. TCRdb's copy holds only in-frame clones and misses some; the assay was immunoSEQ multiplex PCR. The sample contains around 130,000 clones, around nine tenths of which appear only once. The sample comprised peripheral blood. These receptors originate from a human donor in a cohort sampled during active COVID-19.

V usage is TRBV11-1 and J usage is TRBJ2-3; perhaps TRBD1 as D (6 bases). Germline CDR1 reads SGHAT; CDR2 reads FQDESV (reference sequence). The CDR3 runs to 15 residues. The V gene lost 2 bases and the J gene lost 0 bases, with 9 bases spanning the gap. The CDR3 loop reads CASSLRDTSTDTQYF. In DNA form, the CDR3 reads TGTGCCAGCAGCTTACGGGACACAAGCACAGATACGCAGTATTTT.

The CDR3 DNA is TGTGCCAGCAGCCGAGCGGGGGGGACCACAGATACGCAGTATTTT. Its protein product is CASSRAGGTTDTQYF. This rearrangement joins TRBV7-9 to TRBJ2-3, with 10 bases fitting TRBD2. The CDR3 has 15 residues. The germline gives CDR1 SEHNR, CDR2 FQNEAQ (reference sequence). The J segment lost 2 bases and the V segment lost 5 bases, leaving 4 bases of the junction unmatched. Drawing the rest from reference TRBV7-9 and TRBJ2-3, the complete variable domain is DTGVSQNPRHKITKRGQNVTFRCDPISEHNRLYWYRQTLGQGPEFLTYFQNEAQLEKSRLLSDRFSAERPKGSFSTLEIQRTEQGDSAMYLCASSRAGGTTDTQYFGPGTRLTVL.

This clone was seen a handful of times. The V and J genes are TRBV5-4 and TRBJ1-2; D may be TRBD1 (5 bases). The germline gives CDR1 SGHNT, CDR2 YYREEE (reference sequence). The CDR3 has 14 residues. V was shortened by 3 bases and J by 7 bases, with 16 bases between the two germline ends. The CDR3 nucleotides are TGTGCCAGCAGCTCGGCGAAGGGGAAAAGTGGCTACACCTTC. This gives the protein CASSSAKGKSGYTF.

The V gene is TRBV4-1, the J gene TRBJ2-3; no reliable D call. Trimming shortened V by 1 base and J by 0 bases, and 5 bases separated the two germline ends. From germline, CDR1 is MGHRA and CDR2 YSYEKL. The CDR3 is 14 residues long. CDR3 sequence (DNA): TGCGCCAGCAGCCAAGTATCTAGCACAGATACGCAGTATTTT. Its translation is CASSQVSSTDTQYF.

The chain carries TRBV10-3 and TRBJ2-7, with TRBD2 matching over 14 bases. Germline V gives CDR1 ENHRY, CDR2 SYGVKD. V dropped 3 bases and J dropped 5; count of bases not matched to a gene: 9. The CDR3 sequence is 17 residues long. The CDR3 region has the DNA TGTGCCATCAGTGATACGACTAGCGGGAGGGAATGGCACGAGCAGTACTTC. This codes for CAISDTTSGREWHEQYF.

This chain connects TRBV15 to TRBJ1-2; 7 bases are a match to TRBD1. The length of the CDR3 is 16 residues. From germline, CDR1 is LNHNV and CDR2 YYDKDF (reference sequence). Losses at the gene ends were 0 bases for V and 4 bases for J; bases not matched to a gene: 8. Here the CDR3 reads CATSRDRGTDPYGYTF. In DNA, the CDR3 is TGTGCCACCAGCAGAGATCGTGGGACAGACCCCTATGGCTACACCTTC.

CDR3 in DNA: TGTGCCAGCTCACCACGGACAGGGGGCGTCACCGGGGAGCTGTTTTTT. Residues: CASSPRTGGVTGELFF. This chain joins TRBV18 and TRBJ2-2, with TRBD1 identical over 11 bases. Per germline, CDR1 KGHSH and CDR2 LQKENI. V shed 1 base and J 4 bases; nucleotides not matched to a gene: 2. The CDR3 runs to 16 residues.

The CDR3 spells CAGSGRDNEQFF. The CDR3 DNA is TGTGCCGGTAGCGGGAGAGATAATGAGCAGTTCTTC. The rearrangement uses TRBV28 and TRBJ2-1; TRBD2 matches at 9 bases. The CDR3 runs to 12 residues. J lost 7 bases, V lost 11 bases, and 6 bases had no gene match. Germline values: CDR1 MDHEN, CDR2 SYDVKM.

This chain links TRBV29-1 with TRBJ2-5; TRBD1 agrees at 7 bases. The CDR3 is 13 residues long. The V and J ends lost 4 bases and 2 bases, in that order; junction bases with no gene match: 4. Germline CDR1 SQVTM, CDR2 ANQGSEA. CDR3 nucleotides: TGCAGCGTTGCTCAGACAGGGCAAGAGACCCAGTACTTC. Translation gives CSVAQTGQETQYF.

The CDR3 loop is CASGEFSYEQYF. CDR3 nucleotide sequence: TGTGCCAGCGGGGAGTTTTCCTACGAGCAGTACTTC. J is TRBJ2-7 and V is TRBV2; TRBD2 is a possible D gene (5 bases). This CDR3 is built from 12 residues. The V end was cut by 8 bases, the J end by 1 base, with 9 bases between. Germline values: CDR1 SNHLY, CDR2 FYNNEI.

The chain carries TRBV28 and TRBJ1-5, with D tentatively TRBD1 (6 bases). The CDR3 covers 17 residues. Per germline, CDR1 MDHEN and CDR2 SYDVKM. V lost 4 bases and J lost 0, with 16 bases in between. The CDR3 DNA reads as TGTGCCAGCAGTTCCCTATTGGGGGCGCTTAGCAATCAGCCCCAGCATTTT. Protein product: CASSSLLGALSNQPQHF.

Within the sample, this clone is medium-sized. CDR3 loop: CASSYSNSGGRGYTF. For the CDR3, the DNA is TGTGCCAGCAGTTACTCGAATTCGGGGGGGCGCGGCTACACCTTC. The chain employs TRBV6-5 and TRBJ1-2; tentative D call: TRBD1 (6 bases). Germline-derived CDR1 and CDR2 are MNHEY and SVGAGI. The CDR3 sequence is 15 residues long. V was cut by 0 bases and J by 8 bases, with 16 bases left in between.

The chain carries TRBV28 and TRBJ1-2; D might be TRBD1 (5 bases). Germline lookup yields CDR1 MDHEN and CDR2 SYDVKM. The CDR3 runs to 18 residues. The V end was cut by 0 bases, the J end by 1 base, with 18 bases between. CDR3 sequence reads: CASSLWGIQVRINYGYTF. CDR3 sequence (DNA): TGTGCCAGCAGTTTATGGGGGATACAGGTTCGGATTAACTATGGCTACACCTTC.

This clone has more than one count but fewer than ten. CDR3: CASSMGTGGYEQYF. The CDR3 DNA is TGTGCCAGTAGTATGGGGACAGGGGGCTACGAGCAGTACTTC. The chain has TRBV19 and TRBJ2-7; the match to TRBD1 covers 11 bases. V dropped 3 bases and J dropped 3; count of bases not matched to a gene: 1. CDR1 LNHDA and CDR2 SQIVND come from the germline V gene (reference sequence). This CDR3 is 14 amino acids long.

J is TRBJ2-1 and V is TRBV7-3; D is perhaps TRBD1 (5 bases). The CDR3 length is 16 residues. The V gene's germline CDR1 is SGHTA and CDR2 FQGTGA. Trimming removed 3 bases from V and 0 bases from J, with 12 bases in between. The CDR3 sequence: CASSFQGPSSYNEQFF. DNA for the CDR3: TGTGCCAGCAGCTTCCAGGGCCCGAGCTCCTACAATGAGCAGTTCTTC.

The genes are TRBV15 and TRBJ2-5; 13 bases fit TRBD2. Germline trimming cut 5 bases from V and 2 bases from J; bases unmatched to any gene: 8. The CDR3 extends over 17 amino acids. Germline V gene sequence: CDR1 LNHNV, CDR2 YYDKDF (reference sequence). The CDR3 coding sequence is TGTGCCACCAGCGAAACTCCGGGACTAGCGGGACAAGAGACCCAGTACTTC. It codes for CATSETPGLAGQETQYF.

The chain couples TRBV11-2 to TRBJ2-5; perhaps TRBD2 as D (7 bases). The germline V gene encodes CDR1 SGHAT and CDR2 FQNNGV. V shed 1 base and J shed 1 base, with 13 bases lying between them. The CDR3 length is 16 residues. The CDR3 is CASSLARGGIQETQYF. The CDR3 DNA is TGTGCCAGCAGCTTAGCTAGGGGGGGGATCCAAGAGACCCAGTACTTC.

The genes are TRBV4-1 and TRBJ1-6, with D unresolved. The germline V gene has CDR1 MGHRA and CDR2 YSYEKL. Trimming left V 4 bases short and J 0 bases short, with 7 bases between. This CDR3 comprises 15 residues. The CDR3 here is CASSRGSSYNSPLHF. The CDR3 DNA sequence: TGCGCCAGCAGCCGCGGCAGCTCCTATAATTCACCCCTCCACTTT.

This clone was seen only a few times. The chain couples TRBV7-2 to TRBJ1-2; no clear D gene. The ends were cut back, 8 bases at V and 4 bases at J, with 5 bases in the middle. The CDR3 extends over 10 amino acids. Germline V lookup: CDR1 SGHTA, CDR2 FQGNSA. CDR3 residues: CASGGYGYTF. The CDR3 region has the DNA TGTGCCAGCGGAGGCTATGGCTACACCTTC.

The chain uses TRBV4-1 and TRBJ1-2; possible D gene TRBD1, 5 bases. This CDR3 is 17 amino acids long. Between the trimmed V and J ends, which lost 4 bases and 0 bases, there was a span of 18 bases. In germline, CDR1 is MGHRA, CDR2 YSYEKL. The CDR3 reads CASSLEPRVPSNYGYTF. In nucleotides, the CDR3 is TGCGCCAGCAGCCTAGAGCCCAGGGTCCCGTCTAACTATGGCTACACCTTC.

J is TRBJ1-2 and V is TRBV28; the match to TRBD1 covers 8 bases. The J segment lost 5 bases and the V segment lost 5 bases, leaving 10 bases of the junction unmatched. This CDR3 spans 15 amino acids. Germline V gives CDR1 MDHEN, CDR2 SYDVKM. CDR3 DNA: TGTGCCAGCAGTACCCAAGGACAGGGCTGGTATGGCTACACCTTC. Translated, it gives CASSTQGQGWYGYTF.

The chain has TRBV3-1 (or the pseudogene TRBV3-2) and TRBJ2-2; 10 bases map to TRBD1. V was clipped by 1 base and J by 0 bases; unmatched bases: 8. The CDR3 sequence is 19 residues long. Germline values: CDR1 LGHDT, CDR2 YNNKEL (reference sequence). The CDR3 region is CASSQGTGGKLPNTGELFF. The DNA for the CDR3 is TGTGCCAGCAGCCAAGGGACAGGGGGAAAACTCCCGAACACCGGGGAGCTGTTTTTT.

The chain couples TRBV11-2 to TRBJ2-1; D gene unclear. The length of the CDR3 is 14 residues. Germline V gene data show CDR1 as SGHAT and CDR2 as FQNNGV. Deletions cut 1 base from V and 2 bases from J, with 6 bases between. CDR3 residues: CASSLVGAYNEQFF. The CDR3 DNA sequence: TGTGCCAGCAGCTTAGTGGGCGCCTACAATGAGCAGTTCTTC.